This T cell receptor beta chain originates from a study of cytomegalovirus exposure and HLA in healthy donors. Points from the study as a whole: Altogether, 150 to 200 TCR beta chains were recorded as cytomegalovirus-associated.

A remark on this clone: The antigen is not known.

The PCR contained 60 Vbeta and 13 Jbeta primers. Assay: immunoSEQ multiplex PCR; the TCRdb copy retains only in-frame clones and omits some. The sample has 150,000 to 200,000 clones, about 77% seen once. The V gene lost 0 bases and the J gene lost 0 bases, with 11 bases spanning the gap. The germline V gene encodes CDR1 LGHNA and CDR2 YNFKEQ. This CDR3 has 16 residues. Sequenced material: PBMCs. The TCR sequence derives from a female donor in good health and CMV-seronegative. V gene TRBV4-2 combines with J gene TRBJ1-2; no definite D call. CDR3 sequence: CASSQDRGGANYGYTF. The CDR3 DNA reads TGTGCCAGCAGCCAAGATCGCGGCGGAGCTAACTATGGCTACACCTTC.